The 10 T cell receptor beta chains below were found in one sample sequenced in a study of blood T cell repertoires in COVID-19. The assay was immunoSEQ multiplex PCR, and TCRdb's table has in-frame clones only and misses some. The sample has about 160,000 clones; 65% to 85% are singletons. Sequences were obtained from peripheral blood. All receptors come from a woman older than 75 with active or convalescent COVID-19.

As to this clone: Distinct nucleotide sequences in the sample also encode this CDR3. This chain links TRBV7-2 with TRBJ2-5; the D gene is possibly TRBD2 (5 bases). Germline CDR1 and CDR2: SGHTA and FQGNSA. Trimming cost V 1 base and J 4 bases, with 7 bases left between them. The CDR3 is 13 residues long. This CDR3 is CASSLGRAETQYF. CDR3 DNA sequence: TGTGCCAGCAGCTTAGGGCGGGCAGAGACCCAGTACTTC.

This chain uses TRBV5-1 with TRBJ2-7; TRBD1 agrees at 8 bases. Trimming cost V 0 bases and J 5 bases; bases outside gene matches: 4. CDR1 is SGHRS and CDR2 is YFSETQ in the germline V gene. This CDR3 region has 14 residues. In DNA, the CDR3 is TGCGCCAGCAGCTTGGTCCCGGGACAGGACGAGCAGTACTTC. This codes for CASSLVPGQDEQYF.

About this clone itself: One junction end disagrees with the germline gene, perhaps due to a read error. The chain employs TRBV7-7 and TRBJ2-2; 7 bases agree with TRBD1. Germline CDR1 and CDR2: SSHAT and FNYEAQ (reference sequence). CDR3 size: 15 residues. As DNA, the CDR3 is TGTGCTAGCAGACCCGGGACAGTGAACACCGGGGAGCTGTTTTTT. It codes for CASRPGTVNTGELFF.

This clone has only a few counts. CDR3 amino acids: CASSQVQGAEQYF. The CDR3 DNA reads as TGCGCCAGCAGCCAAGTACAGGGAGCCGAGCAGTACTTC. V gene TRBV4-3 combines with J gene TRBJ2-7; D perhaps matches TRBD1 (6 bases). CDR1 is LGHNA and CDR2 is YSLEER in the germline V gene. Trimming cost V 1 base and J 6 bases, with 10 bases left between them. This CDR3 spans 13 amino acids.

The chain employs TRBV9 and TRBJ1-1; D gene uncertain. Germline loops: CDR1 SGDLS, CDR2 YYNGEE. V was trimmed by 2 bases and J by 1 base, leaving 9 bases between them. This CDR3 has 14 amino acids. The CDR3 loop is CASSVEHRNTEAFF. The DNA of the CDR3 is TGTGCCAGCAGCGTCGAGCACAGGAACACTGAAGCTTTCTTT.

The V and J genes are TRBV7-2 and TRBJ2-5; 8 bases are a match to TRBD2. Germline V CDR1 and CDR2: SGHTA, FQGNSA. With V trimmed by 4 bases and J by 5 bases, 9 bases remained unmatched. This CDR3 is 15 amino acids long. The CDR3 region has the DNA TGTGCCAGCAGCTCCCACCGGACTAGCACGGAGACCCAGTACTTC. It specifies CASSSHRTSTETQYF.

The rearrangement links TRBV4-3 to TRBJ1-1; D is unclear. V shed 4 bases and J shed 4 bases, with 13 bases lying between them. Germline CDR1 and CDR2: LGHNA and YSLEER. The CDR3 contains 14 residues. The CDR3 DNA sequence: TGCGCCAGCAGCCCTCCCCGGGAGGGCACTGAAGCTTTCTTT. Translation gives CASSPPREGTEAFF.

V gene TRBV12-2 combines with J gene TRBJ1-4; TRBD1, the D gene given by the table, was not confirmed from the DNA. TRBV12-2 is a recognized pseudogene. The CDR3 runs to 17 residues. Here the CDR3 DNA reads TGTGCAAGTCGCTCTGGGACAGCACTTTCAACTAATGAAAAACTGTTTTTT. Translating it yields CASRSGTALSTNEKLFF.

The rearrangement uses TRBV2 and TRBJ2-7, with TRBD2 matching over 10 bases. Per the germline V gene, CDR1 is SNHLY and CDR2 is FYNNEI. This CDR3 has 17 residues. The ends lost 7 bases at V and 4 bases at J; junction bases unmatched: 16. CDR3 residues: CASTHQRGGPVAYEQYF. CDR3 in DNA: TGTGCCAGCACCCACCAGCGGGGGGGCCCCGTGGCATACGAGCAGTACTTC.

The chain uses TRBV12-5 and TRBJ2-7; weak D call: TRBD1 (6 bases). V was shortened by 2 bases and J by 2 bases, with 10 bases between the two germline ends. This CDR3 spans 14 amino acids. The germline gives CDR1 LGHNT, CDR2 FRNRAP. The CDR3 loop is CASGLNSGAYEQYF. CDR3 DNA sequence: TGTGCTAGTGGTTTGAACTCAGGGGCCTACGAGCAGTACTTC. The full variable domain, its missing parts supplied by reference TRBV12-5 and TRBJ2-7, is DARVTQTPRHKVTEMGQEVTMRCQPILGHNTVFWYRQTMMQGLELLAYFRNRAPLDDSGMPKDRFSAEMPDATLATLKIQPSEPRDSAVYFCASGLNSGAYEQYFGPGTRLTVT.